This T cell receptor beta chain is drawn from a study of T cell responses to AZD1222 COVID-19 vaccine. The study, taken as a whole, reports: Donors, mostly white British, included more females; clonal diversity was possibly underestimated. Spike was spanned by vaccine-associated CD4 TCRs, which were dominant at 160-218 and 743-854. Nearly half of the spike-specific TCRs reportedly recognize variant regions that carry no mutations. Without day 14 samples, only post-peak T cell repertoires were studied.

Regarding this clone: As yet, its antigen is unknown.

Germline assignment: CDR1 SGHVS and CDR2 FNYEAQ. V was cut by 5 bases and J by 2 bases, with 22 bases left in between. The CDR3 contains 17 residues. This table comes from immunoSEQ multiplex PCR, and its TCRdb copy is limited to in-frame clones, with some not included. Among roughly 130,000 clones listed, 70% to 90% were seen once. Sequences were derived from peripheral blood, sampled on day 0 of AZD1222 vaccination. The V call is TRBV7-6, the J call TRBJ2-7; D is unresolved. The TCR originated in an adult in good health. The CDR3 spells CASSARGTGRRAYEQYF. The CDR3 nucleotides read TGTGCCAGCAGCGCCAGAGGCACCGGGCGAAGGGCCTACGAGCAGTACTTC.